These 6 T cell receptor beta chains were all obtained from the same sample, sequenced in a study of T-cell reconstitution after alpha-beta-depleted transplantation in children. A library of TCRbeta sequences, prepared with unique molecular identifiers, was generated. In TCRdb, the PCR reads were re-called with MiXCR into one record per CDR3 protein. The sample lists roughly 300,000 distinct CDR3 sequences; approximately 10% were seen once. Here the sequenced sample was PBMCs from the stem cell graft donor, taken from the stem cell graft. Receptor source: a human donor who donated a stem cell graft to a child with acute lymphoblastic leukemia.

This clonotype has just a few counts. The chain carries TRBV19 and TRBJ2-1; D might be TRBD1 (6 bases). Trimming took off 5 bases at V and 4 bases at J, with 15 bases between the two ends. The length of the CDR3 is 15 residues. The germline V gene has CDR1 LNHDA and CDR2 SQIVND (reference sequence). Written as DNA, the CDR3 is TGTGCCAGTAGTGCCCGCCCGGACAGTTACAATGAGCAGTTCTTC. Translating gives CASSARPDSYNEQFF.

This clonotype was seen many times. This chain uses TRBV20-1 with TRBJ2-1, with 11 bases lining up with TRBD2. Germline-derived CDR1 and CDR2 are DFQATT and SNEGSKA (reference sequence). The CDR3 sequence is 15 residues long. Trimming cost V 5 bases and J 7 bases; bases outside gene matches: 10. CDR3 sequence (DNA): TGCAGTGCTCCCAAACTAGCGGGAGTGTGGAATGAGCAGTTCTTC. The encoded protein is CSAPKLAGVWNEQFF.

The chain joins TRBV27 to TRBJ1-1; D is ambiguous. V was trimmed by 5 bases and J by 11 bases, leaving 21 bases between them. The CDR3 has 14 amino acids. Germline CDR1 MNHEY, CDR2 SMNVEV (reference sequence). CDR3 sequence reads: CASSHRVPGGFAFF. The CDR3 DNA follows: TGTGCCAGCAGTCATCGGGTCCCAGGCGGTTTCGCTTTCTTT.

This clonotype was seen many times. This chain connects TRBV7-9 to TRBJ2-3; 7 nucleotides match TRBD1. The V gene end was trimmed by 1 base and the J gene end by 2 bases; junction bases not matched to a gene: 3. The CDR3 has 15 residues. The germline V gene encodes CDR1 SEHNR and CDR2 FQNEAQ (reference sequence). CDR3 in DNA: TGTGCCAGCAGCTTAGGACAGGGAAACACAGATACGCAGTATTTT. Translating it yields CASSLGQGNTDTQYF.

The chain is built from TRBV4-1 and TRBJ2-1; no firm D call. This CDR3 has 16 amino acids. The V end lost 2 bases, the J end lost 1 base, and 12 bases lay between the germline ends. Germline CDR1 and CDR2: MGHRA and YSYEKL. For the CDR3, the DNA is TGCGCCAGCAGCCAAACCTCACTGGAGTCCTACAATGAGCAGTTCTTC. Translation: CASSQTSLESYNEQFF.

This clonotype was seen more than once but under ten times. This sequence joins TRBV7-6 and TRBJ2-1; TRBD1 matches at 8 bases. V shed 5 bases and J 6 bases; nucleotides not matched to a gene: 9. The CDR3 runs to 15 residues. CDR1 and CDR2 (germline): SGHVS, FNYEAQ. CDR3 coding DNA: TGTGCCAGCAGCAACGGACAGGGCGGCAGCAATGAGCAGTTCTTC. This sequence encodes CASSNGQGGSNEQFF.